One sample yielded the 2 T cell receptor beta chains listed below, sequenced in a study of blood T cell repertoires in COVID-19. Clones were sequenced by immunoSEQ multiplex PCR, and TCRdb holds only the in-frame ones, with some missing. Here the sample spans about 130,000 clones, more than 70% being singletons. Sequenced input: peripheral blood. These receptors came from a middle-aged man with acute or convalescent COVID-19.

The CDR3 here is CAIVTSGTDTQYF. CDR3 DNA sequence: TGTGCCATCGTGACTAGCGGCACAGATACGCAGTATTTT. V usage is TRBV5-4 and J usage is TRBJ2-3; TRBD2 agrees at 8 bases. The germline gives CDR1 SGHNT, CDR2 YYREEE (reference sequence). The CDR3 has 13 residues. Trimming cost V 9 bases and J 1 base; bases outside gene matches: 4.

This chain uses TRBV19 with TRBJ1-2; D is uncertain. Trimming took off 9 bases at V and 0 bases at J, with 14 bases between the two ends. CDR3 length: 14 residues. Germline CDR1 is LNHDA and CDR2 is SQIVND (reference sequence). The CDR3 region has the DNA TGTGCCAGCGCCCTGGCGACTACTAACTATGGCTACACCTTC. Encoded protein: CASALATTNYGYTF.